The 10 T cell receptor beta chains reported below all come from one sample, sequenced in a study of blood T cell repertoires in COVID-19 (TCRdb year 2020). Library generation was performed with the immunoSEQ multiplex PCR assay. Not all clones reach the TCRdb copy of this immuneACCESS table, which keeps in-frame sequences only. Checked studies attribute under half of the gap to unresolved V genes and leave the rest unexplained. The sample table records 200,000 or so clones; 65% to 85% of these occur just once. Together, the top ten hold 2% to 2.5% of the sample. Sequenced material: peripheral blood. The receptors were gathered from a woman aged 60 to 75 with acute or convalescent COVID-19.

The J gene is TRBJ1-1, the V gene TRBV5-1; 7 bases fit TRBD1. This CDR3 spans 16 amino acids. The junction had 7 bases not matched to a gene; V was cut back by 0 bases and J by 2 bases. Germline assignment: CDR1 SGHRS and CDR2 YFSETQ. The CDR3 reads CASSLVYGTDNTEAFF. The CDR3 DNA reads TGCGCCAGCAGCTTGGTATATGGGACAGATAACACTGAAGCTTTCTTT.

CDR3 in amino acids: CASSSYRGSQETQYF. As DNA, the CDR3 is TGTGCCAGCAGCTCCTACAGGGGATCACAAGAGACCCAGTACTTC. The chain couples TRBV5-4 to TRBJ2-5, with 7 bases matching TRBD1. This CDR3 has 15 residues. J was trimmed by 2 bases and V by 3 bases; bases with no gene match: 7. Germline V gene sequence: CDR1 SGHNT, CDR2 YYREEE (reference sequence).

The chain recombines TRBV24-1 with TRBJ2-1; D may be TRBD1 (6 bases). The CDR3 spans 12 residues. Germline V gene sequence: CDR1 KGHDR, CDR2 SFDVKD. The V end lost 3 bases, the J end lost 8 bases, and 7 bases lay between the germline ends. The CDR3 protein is CATSDQGYEQFF. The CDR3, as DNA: TGTGCCACCAGTGATCAGGGGTATGAGCAGTTCTTC.

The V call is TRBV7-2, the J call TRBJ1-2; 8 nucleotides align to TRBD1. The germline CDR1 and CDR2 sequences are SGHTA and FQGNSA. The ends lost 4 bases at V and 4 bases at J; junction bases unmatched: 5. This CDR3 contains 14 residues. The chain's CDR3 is CASSSSGGTYGYTF. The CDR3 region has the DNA TGTGCCAGCAGCTCCTCAGGGGGCACCTATGGCTACACCTTC. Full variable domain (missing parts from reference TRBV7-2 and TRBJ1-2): GAGVSQSPSNKVTEKGKDVELRCDPISGHTALYWYRQSLGQGLEFLIYFQGNSAPDKSGLPSDRFSAERTGGSVSTLTIQRTQQEDSAVYLCASSSSGGTYGYTFGSGTRLTVV.

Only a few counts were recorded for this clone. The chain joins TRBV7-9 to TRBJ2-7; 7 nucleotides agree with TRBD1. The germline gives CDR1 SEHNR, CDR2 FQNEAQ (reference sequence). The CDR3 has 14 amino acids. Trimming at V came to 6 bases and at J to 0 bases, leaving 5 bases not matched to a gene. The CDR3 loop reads CASRRDSNSYEQYF. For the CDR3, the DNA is TGTGCCAGCAGAAGGGACAGCAACTCCTACGAGCAGTACTTC.

This chain's CDR3 is CASSQPRQETQYF. CDR3 DNA sequence: TGTGCCAGCAGCCAACCCAGACAAGAGACCCAGTACTTC. The chain has TRBV4-2 and TRBJ2-5; unclear D gene. V was pared by 2 bases and J by 2 bases, with 6 bases between. The length of the CDR3 is 13 residues. Germline CDR1 and CDR2: LGHNA and YNFKEQ.

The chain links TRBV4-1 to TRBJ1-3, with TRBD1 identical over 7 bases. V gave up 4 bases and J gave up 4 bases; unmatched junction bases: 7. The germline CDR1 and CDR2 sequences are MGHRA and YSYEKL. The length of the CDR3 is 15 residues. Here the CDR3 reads CASSPDRLKGNTIYF. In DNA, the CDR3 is TGCGCCAGCAGCCCGGACAGGTTGAAGGGAAACACCATATATTTT.

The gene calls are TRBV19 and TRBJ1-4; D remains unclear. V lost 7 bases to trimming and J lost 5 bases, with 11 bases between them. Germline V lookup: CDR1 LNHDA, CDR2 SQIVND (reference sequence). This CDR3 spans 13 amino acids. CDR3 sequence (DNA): TGTGCCAGTAAAGAATGGGAGAATGAAAAACTGTTTTTT. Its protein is CASKEWENEKLFF.

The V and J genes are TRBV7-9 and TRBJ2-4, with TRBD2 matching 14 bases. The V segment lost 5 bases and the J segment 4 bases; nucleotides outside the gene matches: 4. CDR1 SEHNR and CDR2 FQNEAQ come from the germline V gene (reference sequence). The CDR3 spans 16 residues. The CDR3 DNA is TGTGCCAGCAGCACACGGACTAGCGGGGGGAAAAACATTCAGTACTTC. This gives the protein CASSTRTSGGKNIQYF.

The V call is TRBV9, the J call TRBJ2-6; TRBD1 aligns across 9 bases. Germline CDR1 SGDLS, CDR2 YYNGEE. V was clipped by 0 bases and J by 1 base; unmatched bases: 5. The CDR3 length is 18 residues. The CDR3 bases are TGTGCCAGCAGCGTAGATGTGACAGGGGGTTCTGGGGCCAACGTCCTGACTTTC. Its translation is CASSVDVTGGSGANVLTF.